This T cell receptor beta chain was captured by sequencing in a study of cytomegalovirus exposure and HLA in healthy donors. Study context: Across about 400 genotyped donors, 81% landed in the Caucasian-associated ancestry cluster.

Study observations and caveats: Analyzed later, most CMV-associated TCR beta chains appeared HLA-restricted. Reported performance of the classifier showed diagnosis of cytomegalovirus status with high specificity and sensitivity. Cytomegalovirus-associated status was assigned to approximately 160 TCR beta chains.

The V gene end was trimmed by 5 bases and the J gene end by 6 bases; junction bases not matched to a gene: 11. The CDR3 runs 16 residues. CDR1 and CDR2 (germline): SGHRS, YFSETQ. Primers for the PCR totalled 60 Vbeta and 13 Jbeta. Data came from immunoSEQ multiplex PCR; TCRdb stores just in-frame clones and leaves some out. The sample holds 80,000 to 100,000 clones, about 67% seen once. Regarding this clone: Its antigen is still unknown.

The clonotype originates from a woman aged 18 to 35 in good health and CMV-seropositive. The gene calls are TRBV5-1 and TRBJ2-2, with 9 bases fitting TRBD1. The sequenced material came from PBMCs. The CDR3 sequence: CASSSSGTGNPGELFF. The CDR3 DNA reads TGCGCCAGCAGTTCATCCGGGACAGGGAATCCCGGGGAGCTGTTTTTT.